The 21 T cell receptor beta chains below come from one sample, sequenced in a study of blood T cell repertoires in COVID-19. Clones were read by immunoSEQ multiplex PCR, and TCRdb kept only the in-frame ones, dropping some. The table has 110,000 to 150,000 clones, around 80% seen once. Sequencing was done on a sample of peripheral blood. The origin of the receptors is a man between 65 and 85 years old who had recovered from COVID-19.

V and J are TRBV7-8 and TRBJ1-1, with D possibly TRBD1 on 5 matching bases. The CDR3 length is 14 residues. V shed 1 base and J shed 11 bases, with 17 bases lying between them. In germline, CDR1 is SGHVS, CDR2 FQNEAQ. In nucleotides, the CDR3 is TGTGCCAGCAGCTTAGTGGGGGGGGACCCTCGTGCTTTCTTT. This sequence encodes CASSLVGGDPRAFF.

The rearrangement joins TRBV5-6 to TRBJ2-1, with TRBD2 identical over 7 bases. Germline CDR1 reads SGHDT; CDR2 reads YYEEEE. V was pared by 4 bases and J by 9 bases, with 13 bases of the junction left unmatched. The CDR3 has 15 amino acids. As DNA, the CDR3 is TGTGCCAGCAGCCGACGAGGGGCGGGAGTTTCTGAGCAGTTCTTC. Its protein is CASSRRGAGVSEQFF. Looking up the rest from reference TRBV5-6 and TRBJ2-1 gives the full variable domain: DAGVTQSPTHLIKTRGQQVTLRCSPKSGHDTVSWYQQALGQGPQFIFQYYEEEERQRGNFPDRFSGHQFPNYSSELNVNALLLGDSALYLCASSRRGAGVSEQFFGPGTRLTVL.

This clone was observed once. The chain carries TRBV27 and TRBJ1-2, with TRBD1 matching 10 bases. CDR1 and CDR2 from the germline V gene are MNHEY and SMNVEV (reference sequence). Germline trimming cut 4 bases from V and 2 bases from J; bases unmatched to any gene: 4. This CDR3 is 15 amino acids long. The CDR3 DNA reads as TGTGCCAGCAGTTCGTGGACAGGGGGGAACTATGGCTACACCTTC. This gives the protein CASSSWTGGNYGYTF.

This clone was observed a single time. This chain connects TRBV12-3 or TRBV12-4 to TRBJ1-2, with a possible D match to TRBD1 (5 bases). The germline V and J ends were trimmed by 1 base and 7 bases, with 10 bases remaining between them. The CDR3 length is 13 residues. CDR3 in amino acids: CASSLGAGRGYTF. In nucleotides, the CDR3 is TGTGCCAGCAGTTTAGGCGCAGGGCGTGGCTACACCTTC.

This chain joins TRBV16 and TRBJ2-7; 10 bases are shared with TRBD1. V was pared by 5 bases and J by 0 bases, with 1 base of the junction left unmatched. Germline V lookup: CDR1 KGHSY, CDR2 FQNENV. This CDR3 is 14 amino acids long. The DNA for the CDR3 is TGTGCCAGCAGCTGGGACAGGGGCTCCTACGAGCAGTACTTC. Protein sequence: CASSWDRGSYEQYF.

This clone was seen a single time. V usage is TRBV7-9 and J usage is TRBJ2-1, with TRBD2 matching over 9 bases. The germline CDR1 and CDR2 sequences are SEHNR and FQNEAQ (reference sequence). The CDR3 is made up of 16 amino acids. The V segment lost 3 bases and the J segment 5 bases; nucleotides outside the gene matches: 8. CDR3 bases: TGTGCCAGCAGCTTTGAGGCGGGACTAGCCAACAATGAGCAGTTCTTC. Its translation: CASSFEAGLANNEQFF.

V and J are TRBV2 and TRBJ2-3, with TRBD2 matching 11 bases. CDR3 length equals 17 residues. Germline CDR1 and CDR2: SNHLY and FYNNEI. The V segment lost 6 bases and the J segment 1 base; nucleotides outside the gene matches: 9. The CDR3 region is CASRATGTSGGTDTQYF. The CDR3 region has the DNA TGTGCCAGCAGGGCCACCGGGACTAGCGGAGGCACAGATACGCAGTATTTT.

J is TRBJ2-2 and V is TRBV30; a weak D match, TRBD1 (5 bases). This CDR3 region has 16 residues. V gave up 2 bases and J gave up 7 bases, with 20 bases separating them. Germline V gives CDR1 GTSNPN, CDR2 SVGIG (reference sequence). The CDR3 DNA sequence: TGTGCCTGGAGTAAGGCAAGGACAACACCGATCGGGGAGCTGTTTTTT. Amino acid sequence: CAWSKARTTPIGELFF.

This clone was recorded at least ten times. The gene calls are TRBV5-6 and TRBJ1-5; weak D call: TRBD1 (5 bases). The CDR3 runs to 15 residues. Germline loops: CDR1 SGHDT, CDR2 YYEEEE. Trimming stripped 0 bases from V and 4 bases from J, with 11 bases between. The CDR3 sequence: CASSLGGARNQPQHF. For the CDR3, the DNA is TGTGCCAGCAGCTTGGGTGGGGCCAGGAATCAGCCCCAGCATTTT.

This clone was seen ten or more times. The rearrangement joins TRBV29-1 to TRBJ2-2; possible D gene TRBD2, 5 bases. V was shortened by 3 bases and J by 3 bases, with 5 bases between the two germline ends. CDR1 is SQVTM, CDR2 ANQGSEA, per germline. The CDR3 runs 12 residues. The CDR3 coding sequence is TGCAGCGTTGAGCGGGACACCGGGGAGCTGTTTTTT. Protein sequence: CSVERDTGELFF.

The chain has TRBV7-8 and TRBJ1-2; D unresolved. CDR3 length: 12 residues. Per germline, CDR1 SGHVS and CDR2 FQNEAQ. Trimming removed 5 bases from V and 7 bases from J, with 11 bases in between. The CDR3 bases are TGTGCCAGCAGCCTAGGAGGTGGTGGCTACACCTTC. Translating gives CASSLGGGGYTF.

The table lists this clone with a count of one. The V call is TRBV10-1, the J call TRBJ2-3, with D hard to call. Germline V gives CDR1 WNHNN, CDR2 SYGVQD (reference sequence). Trimming shortened V by 9 bases and J by 0 bases, and 4 bases separated the two germline ends. The CDR3 spans 11 residues. CDR3 residues: CARTSTDTQYF. CDR3 DNA sequence: TGCGCCAGAACTAGCACAGATACGCAGTATTTT.

This clone was seen ten or more times. The V call is TRBV5-6, the J call TRBJ1-3; D perhaps matches TRBD1 (6 bases). CDR1 is SGHDT and CDR2 is YYEEEE in the germline V gene. The CDR3 contains 17 residues. V was shortened by 3 bases and J by 0 bases, with 16 bases between the two germline ends. CDR3 protein: CASSWGPQFYSGNTIYF. As DNA, the CDR3 is TGTGCCAGCAGCTGGGGGCCGCAGTTTTACTCTGGAAACACCATATATTTT.

The rearrangement links TRBV3-1 (or the pseudogene TRBV3-2) to TRBJ2-4; the D gene is possibly TRBD1 (8 bases). CDR3 length: 16 residues. CDR1 and CDR2 from the germline V gene are LGHDT and YNNKEL (reference sequence). Between the trimmed V and J ends, which lost 1 base and 4 bases, there was a span of 14 bases. The DNA of the CDR3 is TGTGCCAGCAGCCAAGGGGGGGGACAGGTGAAAAACATTCAGTACTTC. This codes for CASSQGGGQVKNIQYF.

The rearrangement links TRBV23-1 to TRBJ2-7; 8 nucleotides match TRBD1. TRBV23-1 is reported as an ORF; its role is uncertain. Trimming took 7 bases from V and 7 from J; bases not matched to a gene: 15. The CDR3 runs 15 residues. The DNA for the CDR3 is TGCGCCAGCACCCGGACAGGGACTCTATCTACGGAGCAGTACTTC. It encodes CASTRTGTLSTEQYF.

The V gene is TRBV5-6, the J gene TRBJ2-2, with 12 bases identical to TRBD2. Germline trimming cut 4 bases from V and 6 bases from J; bases unmatched to any gene: 1. Germline CDR1 reads SGHDT; CDR2 reads YYEEEE. This CDR3 contains 14 residues. The CDR3 nucleotides read TGTGCCAGCAGCGGACTAGCGGGACCCGGGGAGCTGTTTTTT. Residues: CASSGLAGPGELFF. Based on the CDR3 plus reference TRBV5-6 and TRBJ2-2, the full variable domain is DAGVTQSPTHLIKTRGQQVTLRCSPKSGHDTVSWYQQALGQGPQFIFQYYEEEERQRGNFPDRFSGHQFPNYSSELNVNALLLGDSALYLCASSGLAGPGELFFGEGSRLTVL.

The V and J genes are TRBV5-1 and TRBJ2-5, with 11 bases aligning to TRBD1. Trimming took 2 bases from V and 5 from J; bases not matched to a gene: 5. Germline CDR1 SGHRS, CDR2 YFSETQ. This CDR3 spans 15 amino acids. The CDR3 coding sequence is TGCGCCAGCAGCTTTGGACAGGGGGCTGGGGAGACCCAGTACTTC. It yields the protein CASSFGQGAGETQYF.

The V gene is TRBV27, the J gene TRBJ1-2; weak D call: TRBD1 (6 bases). Germline V gene data show CDR1 as MNHEY and CDR2 as SMNVEV (reference sequence). This CDR3 is built from 14 residues. V lost 6 bases, J lost 4 bases, and 15 bases lay in between. CDR3 DNA: TGTGCCAGCAGGGAATCCGGACAGCGCTATGGCTACACCTTC. Encoded protein: CASRESGQRYGYTF.

This clone was recorded at least ten times. The V and J genes are TRBV27 and TRBJ2-7, with 15 bases identical to TRBD2. With 5 bases clipped from V and 4 bases from J, the junction kept 9 bases outside the gene matches. This CDR3 region has 17 residues. The germline gives CDR1 MNHEY, CDR2 SMNVEV (reference sequence). The CDR3 DNA is TGTGCCAGCAGTCTAACGGGACTAGCGGGAGGCTGGTACGAGCAGTACTTC. It specifies CASSLTGLAGGWYEQYF.

The chain joins TRBV19 to TRBJ2-1; 16 positions agree with TRBD2. The V gene's germline CDR1 is LNHDA and CDR2 SQIVND (reference sequence). This CDR3 region has 15 residues. Unmatched junction bases numbered 12, after V lost 9 bases and J lost 13 bases. The CDR3 protein is CASVPTGTSGRAQFF. CDR3 DNA sequence: TGTGCCAGCGTTCCGACCGGGACTAGCGGGAGGGCCCAGTTCTTC.

This chain joins TRBV4-3 and TRBJ1-4; D gene ambiguous. V lost 0 bases and J 7 bases, leaving 9 bases between the germline ends. The CDR3 has 14 residues. The germline gives CDR1 LGHNA, CDR2 YSLEER. In DNA, the CDR3 is TGCGCCAGCAGCCAAGAAAGAATAGCTGAAAAACTGTTTTTT. Translation: CASSQERIAEKLFF.